These 10 T cell receptor beta chains were sequenced from one sample in a study of cytomegalovirus exposure and HLA in healthy donors. This PCR relied on a set of 60 Vbeta primers and 13 Jbeta primers. This table comes from immunoSEQ multiplex PCR, and its TCRdb copy is limited to in-frame clones, with some not included. The sample lists approximately 160,000 clones, over 70% occurring once. The specimen was PBMCs. All receptors come from a man aged 30 to 39 in good health and CMV-seropositive.

V and J are TRBV19 and TRBJ2-2; tentative D call: TRBD1 (7 bases). The CDR3 covers 15 residues. V shed 6 bases and J shed 6 bases, with 17 bases lying between them. From germline, CDR1 is LNHDA and CDR2 SQIVND (reference sequence). The CDR3 protein is CASRSAGQLAGELFF. DNA for the CDR3: TGTGCCAGTAGGAGCGCGGGACAGCTGGCCGGGGAGCTGTTTTTT.

The rearrangement links TRBV28 to TRBJ1-1, with D possibly matching TRBD1 (5 bases). This CDR3 spans 14 amino acids. The V end was cut by 5 bases, the J end by 0 bases, with 10 bases between. CDR1 and CDR2 from the germline V gene are MDHEN and SYDVKM. DNA for the CDR3: TGTGCCAGCAGTAAACAGGTGATGAACACTGAAGCTTTCTTT. Protein sequence: CASSKQVMNTEAFF.

The gene calls are TRBV4-1 and TRBJ2-1; 9 bases agree with TRBD2. CDR1 and CDR2 from the germline V gene are MGHRA and YSYEKL. This CDR3 is 19 amino acids long. With V trimmed by 1 base and J by 3 bases, 13 bases remained unmatched. Here the CDR3 reads CASSQGGLAGAGIYNEQFF. The CDR3 nucleotides read TGCGCCAGCAGCCAAGGAGGGTTAGCGGGAGCCGGAATCTACAATGAGCAGTTCTTC.

The chain uses TRBV7-6 and TRBJ2-2, with D perhaps matching TRBD1 (5 bases). This CDR3 comprises 13 residues. Germline CDR1 reads SGHVS; CDR2 reads FNYEAQ. Between the trimmed V and J ends, which lost 7 bases and 1 base, there was a span of 7 bases. CDR3 nucleotides: TGTGCCAGCACCCAGGGGAACACCGGGGAGCTGTTTTTT. Its translation is CASTQGNTGELFF.

The CDR3 bases are TGCGCCAGCAGCCAAGAGCCGCAGTTAAACACTGAAGCTTTCTTT. It translates to CASSQEPQLNTEAFF. This chain joins TRBV4-3 and TRBJ1-1; D remains unclear. Germline V gene lookup returns CDR1 LGHNA and CDR2 YSLEER. Trimming took 0 bases from V and 2 from J, leaving 10 bases between them. This CDR3 is built from 15 residues.

The chain has TRBV28 and TRBJ1-2; D perhaps matches TRBD1 (5 bases). The CDR3 covers 15 residues. Germline CDR1 reads MDHEN; CDR2 reads SYDVKM. The V gene lost 5 bases and the J gene lost 3 bases, with 16 bases spanning the gap. CDR3 loop: CASSNTGLGDYGYTF. The CDR3 DNA is TGTGCCAGCAGTAACACAGGTCTGGGTGACTATGGCTACACCTTC.

The chain is built from TRBV6-5 and TRBJ1-5; D unresolved. V lost 4 bases and J lost 2, with 15 bases in between. CDR1 is MNHEY, CDR2 SVGAGI, per germline. This CDR3 comprises 16 residues. The CDR3, as DNA: TGTGCCAGCAGTTCCCCCGGGGAAGGTGGCAATCAGCCCCAGCATTTT. This translates into CASSSPGEGGNQPQHF.

This chain links TRBV5-4 with TRBJ2-3; no definite D call. The V end lost 0 bases, the J end lost 3 bases, and 17 bases lay between the germline ends. CDR3 length: 17 residues. CDR1 and CDR2 from the germline V gene are SGHNT and YYREEE (reference sequence). CDR3 amino acids: CASSLEFSAVGTDTQYF. The CDR3 nucleotides are TGTGCCAGCAGCTTGGAATTCTCGGCGGTTGGGACAGATACGCAGTATTTT.

The rearrangement links TRBV6-1 to TRBJ1-5; D gene uncertain. Germline V gene lookup returns CDR1 MNHNS and CDR2 SASEGT. The CDR3 loop spans 13 amino acids. V shed 1 base and J shed 5 bases, with 6 bases lying between them. This CDR3 is CASSEVGDQPQHF. CDR3 coding DNA: TGTGCCAGCAGTGAAGTCGGGGATCAGCCCCAGCATTTT.

V is TRBV4-2 and J is TRBJ2-2, with 10 bases matching TRBD1. The length of the CDR3 is 15 residues. Per germline, CDR1 LGHNA and CDR2 YNFKEQ. Germline trimming cut 5 bases from V and 6 bases from J; bases unmatched to any gene: 6. The DNA of the CDR3 is TGTGCCAGCAGCACCGGGACAGGGGAATCCGGGGAGCTGTTTTTT. As protein: CASSTGTGESGELFF.